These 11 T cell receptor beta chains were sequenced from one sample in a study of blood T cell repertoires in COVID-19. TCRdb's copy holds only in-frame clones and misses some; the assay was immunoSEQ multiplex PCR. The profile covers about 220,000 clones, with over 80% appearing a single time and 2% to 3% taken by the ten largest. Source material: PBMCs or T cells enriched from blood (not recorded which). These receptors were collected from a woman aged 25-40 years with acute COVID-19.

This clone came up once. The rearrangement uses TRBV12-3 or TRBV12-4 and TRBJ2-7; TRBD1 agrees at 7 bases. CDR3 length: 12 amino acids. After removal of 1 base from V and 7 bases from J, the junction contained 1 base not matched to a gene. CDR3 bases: TGTGCCAGCAGTTTAGACAGGGGTGAGCAGTACTTC. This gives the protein CASSLDRGEQYF.

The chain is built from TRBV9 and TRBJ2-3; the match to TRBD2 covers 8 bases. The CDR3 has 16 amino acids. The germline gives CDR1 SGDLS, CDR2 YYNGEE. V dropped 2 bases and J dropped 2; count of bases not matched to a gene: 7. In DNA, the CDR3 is TGTGCCAGCAGCGTCGGGGGGGGCCCGTCCACAGATACGCAGTATTTT. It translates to CASSVGGGPSTDTQYF.

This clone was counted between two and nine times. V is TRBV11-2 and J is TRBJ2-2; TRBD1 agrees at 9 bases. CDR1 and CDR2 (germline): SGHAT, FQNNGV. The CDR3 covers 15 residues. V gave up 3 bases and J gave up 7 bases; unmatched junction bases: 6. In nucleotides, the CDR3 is TGTGCCAGCAGCTTGGGGACAGGGTTGATCGGGGAGCTGTTTTTT. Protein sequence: CASSLGTGLIGELFF. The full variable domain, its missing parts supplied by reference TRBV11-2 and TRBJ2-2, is EAGVAQSPRYKIIEKRQSVAFWCNPISGHATLYWYQQILGQGPKLLIQFQNNGVVDDSQLPKDRFSAERLKGVDSTLKIQPAKLEDSAVYLCASSLGTGLIGELFFGEGSRLTVL.

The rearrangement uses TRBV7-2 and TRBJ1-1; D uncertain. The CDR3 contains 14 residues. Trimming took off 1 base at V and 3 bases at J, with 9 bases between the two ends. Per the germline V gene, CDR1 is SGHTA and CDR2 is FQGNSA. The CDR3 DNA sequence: TGTGCCAGCAGCTTAGTACAGAGTGACACTGAAGCTTTCTTT. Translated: CASSLVQSDTEAFF.

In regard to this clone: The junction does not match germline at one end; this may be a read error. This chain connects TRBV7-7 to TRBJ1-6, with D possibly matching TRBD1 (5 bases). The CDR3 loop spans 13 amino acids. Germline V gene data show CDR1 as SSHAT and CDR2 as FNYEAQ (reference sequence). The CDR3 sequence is CASSKDRTSPLHF. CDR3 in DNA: TGTGCTAGCAGCAAAGACAGAACCTCACCCCTCCACTTT.

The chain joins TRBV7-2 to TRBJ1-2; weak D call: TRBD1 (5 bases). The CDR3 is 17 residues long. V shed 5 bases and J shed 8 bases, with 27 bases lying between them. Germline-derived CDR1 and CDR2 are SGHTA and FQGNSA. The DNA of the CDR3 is TGTGCCAGCAGCCAAGTAATCGGATTCGGGGGGGGAGGAGGCTACACCTTC. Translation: CASSQVIGFGGGGGYTF.

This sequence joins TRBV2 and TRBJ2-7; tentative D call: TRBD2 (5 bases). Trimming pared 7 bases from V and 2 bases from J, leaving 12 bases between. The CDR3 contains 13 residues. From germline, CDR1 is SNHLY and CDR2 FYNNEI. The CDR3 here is CASKVTGAYEQYF. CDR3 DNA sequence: TGTGCCAGCAAGGTAACCGGGGCCTACGAGCAGTACTTC.

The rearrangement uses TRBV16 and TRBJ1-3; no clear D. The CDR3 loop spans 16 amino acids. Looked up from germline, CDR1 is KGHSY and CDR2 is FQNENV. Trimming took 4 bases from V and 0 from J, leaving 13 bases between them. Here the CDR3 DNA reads TGTGCCAGCAGCCCGGCGGCTGCGAGCTCTGGAAACACCATATATTTT. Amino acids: CASSPAAASSGNTIYF. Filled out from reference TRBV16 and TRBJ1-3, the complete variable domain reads GEEVAQTPKHLVRGEGQKAKLYCAPIKGHSYVFWYQQVLKNEFKFLISFQNENVFDETGMPKERFSAKCLPNSPCSLEIQATKLEDSAVYFCASSPAAASSGNTIYFGEGSWLTVV.

CDR3 nucleotides: TGTGCCAGCTCACCAGTGGCGGGCACCAAAAACATTCAGTACTTC. This encodes CASSPVAGTKNIQYF. The chain uses TRBV18 and TRBJ2-4; D is possibly TRBD2 (5 bases). The V and J ends lost 2 bases and 2 bases respectively, with 10 bases between them. This CDR3 spans 15 amino acids. Looked up from germline, CDR1 is KGHSH and CDR2 is LQKENI. Full variable domain (missing parts from reference TRBV18 and TRBJ2-4): NAGVMQNPRHLVRRRGQEARLRCSPMKGHSHVYWYRQLPEEGLKFMVYLQKENIIDESGMPKERFSAEFPKEGPSILRIQQVVRGDSAAYFCASSPVAGTKNIQYFGAGTRLSVL.

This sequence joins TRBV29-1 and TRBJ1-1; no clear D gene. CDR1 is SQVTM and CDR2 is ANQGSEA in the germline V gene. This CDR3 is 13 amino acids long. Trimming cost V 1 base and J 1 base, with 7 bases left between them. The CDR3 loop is CSVEVKRNTEAFF. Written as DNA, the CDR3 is TGCAGCGTTGAAGTCAAGAGGAACACTGAAGCTTTCTTT. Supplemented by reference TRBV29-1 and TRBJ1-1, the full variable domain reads SAVISQKPSRDICQRGTSLTIQCQVDSQVTMMFWYRQQPGQSLTLIATANQGSEATYESGFVIDKFPISRPNLTFSTLTVSNMSPEDSSIYLCSVEVKRNTEAFFGQGTRLTVV.

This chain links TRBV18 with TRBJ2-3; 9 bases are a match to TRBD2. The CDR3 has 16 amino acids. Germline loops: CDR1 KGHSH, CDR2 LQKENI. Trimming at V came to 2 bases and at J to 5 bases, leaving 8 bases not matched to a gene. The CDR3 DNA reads TGTGCCAGCTCACCAACGAGGGCGGGGGGGCAAGATACGCAGTATTTT. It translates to CASSPTRAGGQDTQYF. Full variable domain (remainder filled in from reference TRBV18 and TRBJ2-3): NAGVMQNPRHLVRRRGQEARLRCSPMKGHSHVYWYRQLPEEGLKFMVYLQKENIIDESGMPKERFSAEFPKEGPSILRIQQVVRGDSAAYFCASSPTRAGGQDTQYFGPGTRLTVL.